This T cell receptor beta chain is from a study of blood T cell repertoires in COVID-19 (dated by TCRdb to the early 2020s). A note on the overall study: Collaborator samples came from the United States, Italy and Spain and covered acute and convalescent phases of COVID-19. Subjects who had been exposed to COVID-19, were actively infected with it, or had recovered from it provided the deeply sampled blood TCRbeta repertoires that made up the dataset. The prospective study material was composed of cDNA or gDNA derived from T cells, B-cell-depleted T cells, or PBMCs. Where HLA class I and class II types were available, the types were taken from metadata supplied by the sample provider, not from assay-based typing. Samples were obtained from the ongoing ImmuneRACE study (first 160 participants) and from over 1,000 subjects provided by 6 global collaborators. The repertoires were made available in a free public database intended to serve as a resource for research on the immune response to SARS-CoV-2. Sample metadata almost always included a de-identified subject ID, COVID-19 status, age in years and sex.

At one collaborating source in Seattle, patients were enrolled during active infection and were followed longitudinally through the course of disease. Collaborating institutions collected whole blood in K2EDTA tubes following their own protocols. For TCRbeta analysis, collaborators shipped samples in one of three forms: frozen whole blood, isolated PBMCs, or DNA extracted from either of those sample types. In regard to this clone: Its recognized antigen is unknown. One base away there is no much larger clone; base qualities are not given.

V gives up 9 bases and J gives up 7 bases, and the segment between their germline ends measures 10 bases. Looking up the germline V gene yields CDR1 SNHLY and CDR2 FYNNEI. The CDR3 runs 11 residues from the cysteine to the phenylalanine. The only DNA kept is the CDR3, 33 bases in frame from the first base. Broader findings and caveats from the paper: Clinical and demographic metadata were provided uncurated, with the amount varying by source and participant.

TCRbeta CDR3 regions were amplified from genomic DNA using the immunoSEQ Assay, a bias-controlled multiplex PCR. The original methods were these. The number of nucleated cells in each sample was estimated from the amplification of reference gene primers within the assay. To quantify the absolute abundance of each unique TCRbeta CDR3 rearrangement, sequence reads were collapsed and filtered. For each sample, productive Simpson clonality was calculated by taking the square root of Simpson's diversity index across productive rearrangements. This immuneACCESS table, as held by TCRdb, lists in-frame sequences with V and J called but not all clones. Of the missing ones, under half trace to an unresolved V gene in checked studies; the others have no known cause. D and trimming come from the DNA, and the V and J calls and clone size come from that table. Present in this sample are nearly 110,000 clones, 75% to 85% of which were seen just once. The ten largest clonotypes hold under 8% of the sample.

Here the chain combines TRBV2 and TRBJ2-4; no D gene can be assigned with confidence. The specimen was peripheral blood. This receptor was obtained from an elderly man with COVID-19, enrolled during active disease. For the CDR3, the sequence is CARSLGNIQYF. The sequenced DNA: TGTGCCAGGTCCCTCGGGAACATTCAGTACTTC.